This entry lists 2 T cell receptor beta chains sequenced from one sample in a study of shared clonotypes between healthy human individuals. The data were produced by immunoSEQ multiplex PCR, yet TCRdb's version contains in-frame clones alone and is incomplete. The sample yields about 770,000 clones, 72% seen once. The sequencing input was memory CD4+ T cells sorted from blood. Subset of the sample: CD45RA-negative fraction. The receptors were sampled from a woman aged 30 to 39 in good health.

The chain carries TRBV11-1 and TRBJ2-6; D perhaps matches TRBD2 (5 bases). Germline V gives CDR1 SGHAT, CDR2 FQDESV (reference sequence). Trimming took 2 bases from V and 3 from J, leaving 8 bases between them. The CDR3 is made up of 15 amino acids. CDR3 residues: CASSLRGNGANVLTF. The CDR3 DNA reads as TGTGCCAGCAGCTTACGGGGTAATGGGGCCAACGTCCTGACTTTC.

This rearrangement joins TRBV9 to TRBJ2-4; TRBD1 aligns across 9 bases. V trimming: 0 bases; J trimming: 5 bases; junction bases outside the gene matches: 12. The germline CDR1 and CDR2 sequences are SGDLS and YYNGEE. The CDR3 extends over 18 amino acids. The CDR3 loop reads CASSVGSANRGRENIQYF. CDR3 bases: TGTGCCAGCAGCGTAGGTTCGGCGAACAGGGGGCGCGAAAACATTCAGTACTTC.